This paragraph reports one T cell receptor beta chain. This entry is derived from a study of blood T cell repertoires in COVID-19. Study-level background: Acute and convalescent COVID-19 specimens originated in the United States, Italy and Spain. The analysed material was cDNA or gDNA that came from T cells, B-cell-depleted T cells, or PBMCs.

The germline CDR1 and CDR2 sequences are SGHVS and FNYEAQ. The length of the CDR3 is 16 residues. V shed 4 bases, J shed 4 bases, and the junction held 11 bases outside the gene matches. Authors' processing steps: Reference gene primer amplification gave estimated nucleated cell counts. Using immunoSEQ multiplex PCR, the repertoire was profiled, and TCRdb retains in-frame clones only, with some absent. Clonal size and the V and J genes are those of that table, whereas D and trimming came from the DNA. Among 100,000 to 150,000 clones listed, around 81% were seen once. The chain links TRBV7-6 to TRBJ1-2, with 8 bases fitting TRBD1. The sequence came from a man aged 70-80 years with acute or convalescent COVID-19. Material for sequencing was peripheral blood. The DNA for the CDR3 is TGTGCCAGCAGCTCCGCCCCGGGACAGGCTAGCTATGGCTACACCTTC. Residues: CASSSAPGQASYGYTF.